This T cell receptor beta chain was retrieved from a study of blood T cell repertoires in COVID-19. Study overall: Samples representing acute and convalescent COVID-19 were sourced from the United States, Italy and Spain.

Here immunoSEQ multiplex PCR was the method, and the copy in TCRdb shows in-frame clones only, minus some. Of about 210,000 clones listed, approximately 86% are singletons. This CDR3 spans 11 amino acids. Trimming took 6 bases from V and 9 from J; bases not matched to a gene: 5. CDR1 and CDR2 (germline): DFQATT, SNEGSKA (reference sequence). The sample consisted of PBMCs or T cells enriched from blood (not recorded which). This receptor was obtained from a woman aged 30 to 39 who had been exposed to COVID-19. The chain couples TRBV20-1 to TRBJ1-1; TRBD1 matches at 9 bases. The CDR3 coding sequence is TGCAGTGCCAGGGGACAGGGCCAAGCTTTCTTT. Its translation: CSARGQGQAFF.